A single sample is the source of the 6 T cell receptor beta chains below, sequenced in a study of cytomegalovirus exposure and HLA in healthy donors. The PCR ran on 60 Vbeta and 13 Jbeta primers. Sequencing used immunoSEQ multiplex PCR; TCRdb keeps in-frame clones, though not all of them. The table has about 120,000 clones, 78% seen once; the top ten hold 3.3%. Sequencing was done on a sample of PBMCs. These receptors came from a woman in her 30s in good health and CMV-seropositive.

The V and J genes are TRBV7-2 and TRBJ2-3, with 8 bases lining up with TRBD2. The CDR3 extends over 14 amino acids. Germline CDR1 is SGHTA and CDR2 is FQGNSA. J gave up 4 bases and V 4 bases, and 4 bases lay outside the gene matches. The CDR3 bases are TGTGCCAGCAGCTCCGGGGGGGCCGCAGATACGCAGTATTTT. Translating it yields CASSSGGAADTQYF.

A remark on this clone: One junction end does not reproduce the germline sequence, and a read error may be involved. The chain employs TRBV7-9 and TRBJ1-6, with a weak D call TRBD1 (6 bases). Germline V gives CDR1 SEHNR, CDR2 FQNEAQ (reference sequence). The CDR3 length is 16 residues. As DNA, the CDR3 is TGTTCCAGCAGCGTACAGGGTCTTGCCTATAATTCACCCCTCCACTTT. Amino acids: CSSSVQGLAYNSPLHF.

Many counts were recorded for this clone. The rearrangement uses TRBV2 and TRBJ1-5, with D uncertain. Trimming stripped 7 bases from V and 4 bases from J, with 14 bases between. Per germline, CDR1 SNHLY and CDR2 FYNNEI. The CDR3 is made up of 14 amino acids. The CDR3 region is CASTPMSVNQPQHF. CDR3 coding DNA: TGTGCCAGCACTCCCATGAGTGTAAATCAGCCCCAGCATTTT.

A single count supports this clone. The chain couples TRBV18 to TRBJ2-2, with 8 bases lining up with TRBD2. Germline lookup yields CDR1 KGHSH and CDR2 LQKENI. Trimming at V came to 2 bases and at J to 4 bases, leaving 6 bases not matched to a gene. The CDR3 consists of 16 residues. CDR3 sequence: CASSPGAGDGTGELFF. Written as DNA, the CDR3 is TGTGCCAGCTCACCAGGAGCGGGGGACGGCACCGGGGAGCTGTTTTTT.

This chain joins TRBV7-2 and TRBJ2-7, with D maybe TRBD1 (5 bases). Between the trimmed V and J ends, which lost 7 bases and 9 bases, there was a span of 25 bases. This CDR3 is built from 15 residues. From germline, CDR1 is SGHTA and CDR2 FQGNSA. The CDR3 DNA is TGTGCCAGCATCCTAAAGGGCACAGGTGGGCTTGGGCAGTACTTC. Its protein product is CASILKGTGGLGQYF.

This chain joins TRBV7-2 and TRBJ1-6, with a possible D match to TRBD1 (5 bases). V dropped 4 bases and J dropped 13 bases, with 11 bases sitting between them. The CDR3 contains 12 residues. Germline loops: CDR1 SGHTA, CDR2 FQGNSA. Here the CDR3 reads CASSSATDPLHF. The DNA for the CDR3 is TGTGCCAGCAGCTCAGCGACAGACCCCCTCCACTTT.